One sample yielded the 5 T cell receptor beta chains listed below, sequenced in a study of brain metastases from non-small cell lung cancer. TCRdb's table, derived via immunoSEQ multiplex PCR, lists solely in-frame clones and lacks some. The sample consists of a few hundred clones, 83% of them appearing once. Sequencing input: tissue from a brain metastasis. Receptor source: a donor at least 40 years old with non-small cell lung cancer.

CDR3 sequence: CASSLGGQGTNTEAFF. DNA of the CDR3: TGCGCCAGCAGCTTGGGGGGACAGGGAACCAACACTGAAGCTTTCTTT. This chain connects TRBV5-1 to TRBJ1-1; 9 bases are shared with TRBD1. CDR3 length: 16 amino acids. Germline CDR1 reads SGHRS; CDR2 reads YFSETQ. Trimming at V came to 0 bases and at J to 2 bases, leaving 5 bases not matched to a gene. The whole variable domain, filled in from reference TRBV5-1 and TRBJ1-1, reads KAGVTQTPRYLIKTRGQQVTLSCSPISGHRSVSWYQQTPGQGLQFLFEYFSETQRNKGNFPGRFSGRQFSNSRSEMNVSTLELGDSALYLCASSLGGQGTNTEAFFGQGTRLTVV.

In this sample, this clone turned up a few times. The chain uses TRBV14 and TRBJ2-7, with a weak D call TRBD2 (6 bases). Germline CDR1 reads SGHDN; CDR2 reads FVKESK. This CDR3 contains 14 residues. V was cut by 6 bases and J by 0 bases, with 12 bases left in between. The CDR3 region has the DNA TGTGCCAGCAGGTCGGACGGGAGCTCCTACGAGCAGTACTTC. As protein: CASRSDGSSYEQYF.

V usage is TRBV5-6 and J usage is TRBJ2-5, with D uncertain. Germline CDR1 reads SGHDT; CDR2 reads YYEEEE. V was shortened by 3 bases and J by 7 bases, with 22 bases between the two germline ends. CDR3 length equals 16 residues. In DNA, the CDR3 is TGTGCCAGCAGCTCCCGTAGAAGCAGATTTGAAGGGACCCAGTACTTC. Its protein product is CASSSRRSRFEGTQYF.

This clone was picked up one time. One end of the junction varies from germline; a read error may be responsible. This rearrangement joins TRBV7-9 to TRBJ2-3; D not resolved. Germline CDR1 SEHNR, CDR2 FQNEAQ (reference sequence). CDR3 length equals 11 residues. CDR3 DNA sequence: TGTGCCAACAGCTTGACAGATACGCAGTATTTT. Residues: CANSLTDTQYF.

This clone was seen just once. The rearrangement links TRBV6-5 to TRBJ2-7; TRBD1 might be the D (6 bases). The CDR3 is made up of 12 amino acids. V was shortened by 10 bases and J by 0 bases, with 10 bases between the two germline ends. The germline CDR1 and CDR2 sequences are MNHEY and SVGAGI. CDR3 in amino acids: CATDRFSYEQYF. The DNA of the CDR3 is TGTGCCACCGACAGGTTCTCCTACGAGCAGTACTTC.